This T cell receptor (beta chain) originates from a study of chemoradiotherapy in HPV16-positive cancers. The germline gives CDR1 SGDLS, CDR2 YYNGEE. V was trimmed by 2 bases and J by 4 bases, leaving 13 bases between them. This CDR3 is built from 15 residues. Repeated repertoire sampling spanned the course of chemoradiotherapy. Repertoires were generated with immunoSEQ multiplex PCR, while TCRdb's copy carries only in-frame clones and drops some. Of around 62,000 clones in the sample, around nine tenths were seen once. This sequence joins TRBV9 and TRBJ2-1, with D possibly matching TRBD1 (5 bases). Sequencing used blood, obtained from a patient who underwent chemoradiotherapy. This clonotype was obtained from a human donor with HPV-associated anogenital cancer. CDR3 nucleotide sequence: TGTGCCAGCAGCGTGTTTCCTAAGGGGTACAATGAGCAGTTCTTC. Translating gives CASSVFPKGYNEQFF.